A single sample is the source of the 19 T cell receptor beta chains below, sequenced in a study of blood T cells in healthy people across ages. A sample-barcoded 5' primer and a J-beta primer mix were used in a second PCR of roughly 7 to 12 cycles. TCRdb ran MiXCR on the 5' RACE reads and lists one entry per CDR3 protein. The sample gives about 630,000 distinct CDR3 sequences, roughly 20% of which show up once; approximately 3.7% is in the top ten. The sequencing input was blood. These receptors were taken from a man in his 70s in good health.

This clonotype has a handful of counts. V and J are TRBV6-2 or TRBV6-3 and TRBJ2-1; a weak D match, TRBD2 (5 bases). In germline, CDR1 is MNHEY, CDR2 SVGEGT. V dropped 0 bases and J dropped 13 bases, with 10 bases sitting between them. CDR3 length: 12 amino acids. The CDR3 bases are TGTGCCAGCAGTTACTCGACTACCTACCAGTTCTTC. Residues: CASSYSTTYQFF.

The sample holds a few counts of this clonotype. The chain couples TRBV11-2 to TRBJ2-2; 11 bases align to TRBD2. Germline-derived CDR1 and CDR2 are SGHAT and FQNNGV. This CDR3 region has 16 residues. V dropped 1 base and J dropped 4; count of bases not matched to a gene: 2. This chain's CDR3 is CASSLGLAGFTGELFF. DNA of the CDR3: TGTGCCAGCAGCTTAGGACTAGCGGGATTCACCGGGGAGCTGTTTTTT. The full variable domain, rest sourced from reference TRBV11-2 and TRBJ2-2, is EAGVAQSPRYKIIEKRQSVAFWCNPISGHATLYWYQQILGQGPKLLIQFQNNGVVDDSQLPKDRFSAERLKGVDSTLKIQPAKLEDSAVYLCASSLGLAGFTGELFFGEGSRLTVL.

This clonotype was seen more than once but under ten times. V gene TRBV11-2 combines with J gene TRBJ1-3; D call uncertain. In germline, CDR1 is SGHAT, CDR2 FQNNGV. This CDR3 has 16 amino acids. Trimming stripped 4 bases from V and 3 bases from J, with 16 bases between. The CDR3 coding sequence is TGTGCCAGCAGCTCCTCCGGCCCGGGCGGTGGAAACACCATATATTTT. Translated, it gives CASSSSGPGGGNTIYF. The full variable domain, completed using reference TRBV11-2 and TRBJ1-3, is EAGVAQSPRYKIIEKRQSVAFWCNPISGHATLYWYQQILGQGPKLLIQFQNNGVVDDSQLPKDRFSAERLKGVDSTLKIQPAKLEDSAVYLCASSSSGPGGGNTIYFGEGSWLTVV.

This clonotype has only a few counts. The rearrangement links TRBV5-1 to TRBJ1-2, with 7 bases fitting TRBD1. V shed 5 bases, J shed 4 bases, and the junction held 8 bases outside the gene matches. The CDR3 has 14 residues. Germline lookup yields CDR1 SGHRS and CDR2 YFSETQ. The CDR3 here is CASRSRDRPYGYTF. CDR3 in DNA: TGCGCCAGCAGGTCACGGGACAGACCCTATGGCTACACCTTC.

This clonotype appeared a few times. The chain combines TRBV20-1 with TRBJ2-1; 12 positions match TRBD2. This CDR3 comprises 19 residues. Germline V CDR1 and CDR2: DFQATT, SNEGSKA (reference sequence). J was trimmed by 0 bases and V by 4 bases; bases with no gene match: 13. The CDR3 sequence is CSANLLAGGPDYSYNEQFF. The CDR3, as DNA: TGCAGTGCTAATCTTCTAGCGGGAGGGCCCGATTACTCCTACAATGAGCAGTTCTTC.

The chain employs TRBV5-6 and TRBJ2-3; D not resolved. Germline V lookup: CDR1 SGHDT, CDR2 YYEEEE. Trimming cost V 0 bases and J 1 base, with 12 bases left between them. The CDR3 consists of 16 residues. This CDR3 reads CASSLGILDGTDTQYF. As DNA, the CDR3 is TGTGCCAGCAGCTTGGGCATCTTGGACGGCACAGATACGCAGTATTTT.

The V gene is TRBV2, the J gene TRBJ2-5, with D perhaps TRBD2 (6 bases). With the DNA end fitting TRBJ2-7 better, the J assignment may be wrong. Germline CDR1 SNHLY, CDR2 FYNNEI. CDR3 length: 12 residues. This CDR3 is CASSDPGDEQYF. The CDR3 coding sequence is TGTGCCAGCAGTGATCCGGGAGACGAGCAGTACTTC.

This chain links TRBV6-1 with TRBJ1-1; 7 positions agree with TRBD1. The CDR3 spans 15 residues. V was clipped by 10 bases and J by 3 bases; unmatched bases: 14. Germline CDR1 MNHNS, CDR2 SASEGT. In DNA form, the CDR3 reads TGTGCCACCCTCTTGGGGACAGTGGCGGACACTGAAGCTTTCTTT. Residues: CATLLGTVADTEAFF.

CDR3 DNA sequence: TGCAGTGCAAGGAGGGGACTAGCGGGAGGGAAAGAGACCCAGTACTTC. Residues: CSARRGLAGGKETQYF. The chain has TRBV20-1 and TRBJ2-5; 16 bases align to TRBD2. CDR1 is DFQATT and CDR2 is SNEGSKA in the germline V gene (reference sequence). This CDR3 has 16 residues. With 6 bases clipped from V and 3 bases from J, the junction kept 7 bases outside the gene matches.

The chain carries TRBV29-1 and TRBJ1-1; D might be TRBD1 (5 bases). Germline CDR1 is SQVTM and CDR2 is ANQGSEA. V gave up 5 bases and J gave up 4 bases, with 11 bases separating them. The CDR3 runs 12 residues. The CDR3 protein is CSVRTPSTEAFF. DNA for the CDR3: TGCAGCGTTCGGACACCTTCCACTGAAGCTTTCTTT.

The rearrangement uses TRBV7-9 and TRBJ1-6; no definite D call. CDR1 and CDR2 (germline): SEHNR, FQNEAQ (reference sequence). CDR3 length: 13 residues. With 10 bases removed from V and 2 bases from J, the gap between germline ends came to 9 bases. CDR3 DNA: TGTGCCACCCCGGGCCCCTATAATTCACCCCTCCACTTT. Amino acids: CATPGPYNSPLHF.

At least ten counts were recorded for this clonotype. The chain combines TRBV12-3 or TRBV12-4 with TRBJ1-5; 8 bases fit TRBD1. The CDR3 totals 16 residues. After removal of 5 bases from V and 0 bases from J, the junction contained 6 bases not matched to a gene. The CDR3 spells CASSHAGTGSNQPQHF. The DNA of the CDR3 is TGTGCCAGCAGTCACGCGGGGACAGGTAGCAATCAGCCCCAGCATTTT.

The table lists this clonotype with a few counts. V usage is TRBV6-1 and J usage is TRBJ2-5, with 9 nucleotides matching TRBD2. The J call is uncertain, as TRBJ2-1 better fits the DNA end. The CDR3 sequence is 15 residues long. CDR1 and CDR2 (germline): MNHNS, SASEGT. CDR3 bases: TGTGCCAGCAGTGGAACGGGACTAGCTAGCTATGAGCAGTTCTTC. It translates to CASSGTGLASYEQFF.

The chain couples TRBV30 to TRBJ2-5; tentatively, D is TRBD1 (5 bases). The CDR3 has 11 residues. Germline loops: CDR1 GTSNPN, CDR2 SVGIG (reference sequence). V lost 4 bases and J 5 bases, leaving 8 bases between the germline ends. The CDR3 is CAWTGMETQYF. CDR3 in DNA: TGTGCCTGGACAGGGATGGAGACCCAGTACTTC.

This clonotype came up once. This sequence joins TRBV5-1 and TRBJ2-2, with unresolved D. The germline V gene has CDR1 SGHRS and CDR2 YFSETQ. CDR3 length: 15 amino acids. V was trimmed by 0 bases and J by 2 bases, leaving 8 bases between them. DNA for the CDR3: TGCGCCAGCAGCTTGGCACAGTTAAACACCGGGGAGCTGTTTTTT. Protein: CASSLAQLNTGELFF.

The chain links TRBV7-3 to TRBJ1-1; D unclear. Trimming removed 1 base at V and 7 bases at J, with 25 bases between. The CDR3 length is 18 residues. CDR1 is SGHTA, CDR2 FQGTGA, per germline. Here the CDR3 reads CASSLIYLLIGSTYEAFF. The CDR3 coding sequence is TGTGCCAGCAGCTTAATATACCTCCTTATAGGGTCCACCTATGAAGCTTTCTTT.

This rearrangement joins TRBV4-3 to TRBJ2-1, with 10 bases lining up with TRBD2. The trim removed 2 bases at V and 6 bases at J, leaving 4 bases unmatched. This CDR3 comprises 15 residues. Germline V gives CDR1 LGHNA, CDR2 YSLEER. The CDR3 spells CASSQILAGVNEQFF. The CDR3 DNA sequence: TGCGCCAGCAGCCAAATTCTAGCGGGAGTCAATGAGCAGTTCTTC.

This clonotype showed up many times. The CDR3, as DNA: TGTGCCAGCAGTCTGATAATAAGGGCCAATGAGCAGTTCTTC. Protein sequence: CASSLIIRANEQFF. This chain connects TRBV28 to TRBJ2-5; D unclear. Gene TRBJ2-1 matches the end of the DNA better, so the J call may be wrong. This CDR3 contains 14 residues. Germline values: CDR1 MDHEN, CDR2 SYDVKM.

This sequence joins TRBV20-1 and TRBJ2-5; no clear D gene. The CDR3 is 14 amino acids. The V end was cut by 0 bases, the J end by 0 bases, with 8 bases between. The V gene's germline CDR1 is DFQATT and CDR2 SNEGSKA (reference sequence). CDR3 DNA: TGCAGTGCTAGAGATGGCAGGAACCAAGAGACCCAGTACTTC. This gives the protein CSARDGRNQETQYF.